The 22 T cell receptor beta chains listed next were all sequenced from one sample in a study of cytomegalovirus exposure and HLA in healthy donors. The PCR had 60 Vbeta and 13 Jbeta primers. Some clones are missing from TCRdb's copy, which holds only in-frame ones; the method was immunoSEQ multiplex PCR. The sample lists 170,000 or so clones, 80% occurring once. Sequenced: PBMCs. These receptors all come from a boy aged 10-17 years in good health and CMV-seronegative.

The V and J genes are TRBV11-2 and TRBJ1-4; D is uncertain. CDR3 length: 15 residues. Trimming took off 5 bases at V and 3 bases at J, with 13 bases between the two ends. CDR1 is SGHAT, CDR2 FQNNGV, per germline. The CDR3 reads CASSHNHGANEKLFF. The CDR3 region has the DNA TGTGCCAGCAGCCATAACCACGGGGCTAATGAAAAACTGTTTTTT.

The gene calls are TRBV7-3 and TRBJ2-3, with 9 bases that match TRBD2. The CDR3 consists of 15 residues. CDR1 and CDR2 from the germline V gene are SGHTA and FQGTGA. V lost 5 bases and J lost 6; bases outside the gene matches: 9. CDR3 nucleotides: TGTGCCAGCAGCCTTAGCGGGGGACTCGCCGATACGCAGTATTTT. It is translated as CASSLSGGLADTQYF.

This chain links TRBV11-3 with TRBJ2-1; 13 bases agree with TRBD2. Unmatched junction bases numbered 16, after V lost 5 bases and J lost 9 bases. The CDR3 contains 18 residues. Germline V gene data show CDR1 as SGHNT and CDR2 as YENEEA. In nucleotides, the CDR3 is TGTGCCAGCAGCCCAACTAGCGGGAGGGCTGGGGTCGGGGTTGAGCAGTTCTTC. Encoded protein: CASSPTSGRAGVGVEQFF.

This clone came up once. The junction does not match germline at one end; this may be a read error. The chain is built from TRBV6-5 and TRBJ1-4, with D possibly TRBD1 on 6 matching bases. Per the germline V gene, CDR1 is MNHEY and CDR2 is SVGAGI. The CDR3 has 14 residues. The CDR3 region has the DNA TGTGCCAGCAGCCTACAGGGACGAGATGAAGAACTGTTTTTT. Translated, it gives CASSLQGRDEELFF.

The chain recombines TRBV15 with TRBJ2-1; no definite D call. V dropped 3 bases and J dropped 4 bases, with 13 bases sitting between them. The CDR3 sequence is 15 residues long. Germline CDR1 is LNHNV and CDR2 is YYDKDF (reference sequence). CDR3 DNA sequence: TGTGCCACCAGCAGCCGACAATACGGTTACAATGAGCAGTTCTTC. It yields the protein CATSSRQYGYNEQFF.

The CDR3, as DNA: TGTGCCAGCAGCCCAGGACAGGGGGTTCATGGCTACACCTTC. It translates to CASSPGQGVHGYTF. This sequence joins TRBV5-8 and TRBJ1-2; 10 bases are a match to TRBD1. The CDR3 sequence is 14 residues long. Germline CDR1 and CDR2: SGHTS and YDEGEE. V lost 4 bases and J lost 6; bases outside the gene matches: 6.

The rearrangement links TRBV7-3 to TRBJ2-7; 8 nucleotides match TRBD1. The CDR3 has 14 residues. Germline lookup yields CDR1 SGHTA and CDR2 FQGTGA. V trimming: 5 bases; J trimming: 2 bases; junction bases outside the gene matches: 5. CDR3 bases: TGTGCCAGCAGCCCGTCAGGGGGCGCCTACGAGCAGTACTTC. This codes for CASSPSGGAYEQYF.

The gene calls are TRBV21-1 and TRBJ1-2; TRBD1 was called by the table and not checked on the DNA. TRBV21-1 is recorded as a pseudogene. The CDR3 runs to 12 residues. For the CDR3, the DNA is TGTGCCAGCAGCAAAGGAGACAGCGGCTACACCTTC. This sequence encodes CASSKGDSGYTF.

The gene calls are TRBV14 and TRBJ2-1, with 7 positions matching TRBD2. The CDR3 sequence is 19 residues long. The V gene end was trimmed by 4 bases and the J gene end by 8 bases; junction bases not matched to a gene: 23. The germline V gene encodes CDR1 SGHDN and CDR2 FVKESK. CDR3 nucleotide sequence: TGTGCCAGCAGCCCCCGGGTTCTAGCGGACCTCCGTGGAGGGGATGAGCAGTTCTTC. This sequence encodes CASSPRVLADLRGGDEQFF.

This chain links TRBV4-1 with TRBJ2-7, with 14 bases that match TRBD2. With V trimmed by 2 bases and J by 5 bases, 8 bases remained unmatched. The CDR3 contains 17 residues. Germline V gives CDR1 MGHRA, CDR2 YSYEKL. The CDR3 region has the DNA TGCGCCAGCAGCCAAATCGATATGGGACTAGCGGGAGACGAGCAGTACTTC. This translates into CASSQIDMGLAGDEQYF.

This chain joins TRBV9 and TRBJ1-1; D remains ambiguous. The CDR3 has 13 amino acids. From germline, CDR1 is SGDLS and CDR2 YYNGEE. V was shortened by 7 bases and J by 2 bases, with 12 bases between the two germline ends. CDR3 sequence: CASGPRSNTEAFF. The CDR3 DNA reads as TGTGCCAGCGGCCCACGATCCAACACTGAAGCTTTCTTT.

V gene TRBV4-1 combines with J gene TRBJ2-2; TRBD2 agrees at 7 bases. Germline loops: CDR1 MGHRA, CDR2 YSYEKL. J was trimmed by 3 bases and V by 3 bases; bases with no gene match: 10. The CDR3 extends over 17 amino acids. DNA of the CDR3: TGCGCCAGCAGCCACCCCGCGGGGGACGGGTACACCGGGGAGCTGTTTTTT. It encodes CASSHPAGDGYTGELFF.

V and J are TRBV5-5 and TRBJ2-2; 7 bases line up with TRBD1. The CDR3 is 16 amino acids. The V gene's germline CDR1 is SGHKS and CDR2 YYEKEE (reference sequence). J gave up 0 bases and V 4 bases, and 6 bases lay outside the gene matches. The CDR3 here is CASSRTGATNTGELFF. The CDR3 bases are TGTGCCAGCAGCCGCACAGGGGCGACGAACACCGGGGAGCTGTTTTTT. Drawing the rest from reference TRBV5-5 and TRBJ2-2, the complete variable domain is DAGVTQSPTHLIKTRGQQVTLRCSPISGHKSVSWYQQVLGQGPQFIFQYYEKEERGRGNFPDRFSARQFPNYSSELNVNALLLGDSALYLCASSRTGATNTGELFFGEGSRLTVL.

The genes are TRBV5-8 and TRBJ2-5; 7 nucleotides agree with TRBD1. The CDR3 has 14 amino acids. Germline CDR1 SGHTS, CDR2 YDEGEE. Trimming removed 0 bases from V and 4 bases from J; junction bases left unmatched: 3. CDR3 sequence: CASSLVPGGETQYF. The CDR3 DNA reads as TGTGCCAGCAGCTTGGTCCCAGGGGGAGAGACCCAGTACTTC.

The chain recombines TRBV11-2 with TRBJ1-6; the D is unclear. Germline lookup yields CDR1 SGHAT and CDR2 FQNNGV. CDR3 length: 16 amino acids. V was trimmed by 4 bases and J by 9 bases, leaving 19 bases between them. The CDR3 region has the DNA TGTGCCAGCAGCTGGACTATCACGGTAGTCGGTTCACCCCTCCACTTT. It codes for CASSWTITVVGSPLHF.

The chain couples TRBV5-6 to TRBJ2-2, with D possibly being TRBD1 (5 bases). Trimming took 4 bases from V and 6 from J, leaving 10 bases between them. There are 13 residues in the CDR3. The V gene's germline CDR1 is SGHDT and CDR2 YYEEEE. The CDR3 nucleotides are TGTGCCAGCAGCCAAGACAGTGCCGGGGAGCTGTTTTTT. It translates to CASSQDSAGELFF.

The chain combines TRBV7-6 with TRBJ1-2; a weak D match, TRBD1 (6 bases). The CDR3 runs to 15 residues. Germline V lookup: CDR1 SGHVS, CDR2 FNYEAQ. V lost 7 bases, J lost 2 bases, and 17 bases lay in between. The CDR3 nucleotides read TGTGCCAGCATACCCATGGACAGTTACAACTATGGCTACACCTTC. The encoded protein is CASIPMDSYNYGYTF.

The J gene is TRBJ1-1, the V gene TRBV7-2; D is unresolved. The CDR3 consists of 15 residues. Germline V gene sequence: CDR1 SGHTA, CDR2 FQGNSA. Trimming took 1 base from V and 0 from J, leaving 9 bases between them. In DNA form, the CDR3 reads TGTGCCAGCAGCTTAGATGGAGATTTGAACACTGAAGCTTTCTTT. This encodes CASSLDGDLNTEAFF.

The chain combines TRBV9 with TRBJ2-2, with a possible D match to TRBD1 (6 bases). This CDR3 has 19 residues. Germline V gene data show CDR1 as SGDLS and CDR2 as YYNGEE. Trimming pared 2 bases from V and 0 bases from J, leaving 20 bases between. The CDR3 reads CASSVNQGFYEANTGELFF. The CDR3 nucleotides are TGTGCCAGCAGCGTCAATCAGGGGTTTTATGAAGCGAACACCGGGGAGCTGTTTTTT.

The chain couples TRBV7-2 to TRBJ1-2, with D tentatively TRBD1 (5 bases). The CDR3 runs to 11 residues. Between the trimmed V and J ends, which lost 8 bases and 7 bases, there was a span of 11 bases. CDR1 and CDR2 (germline): SGHTA, FQGNSA. The CDR3 protein is CASGITGGYTF. CDR3 DNA: TGTGCCAGCGGAATTACAGGTGGCTACACCTTC.

This clone appeared a single time. The chain has TRBV14 and TRBJ2-3; perhaps TRBD2 as D (5 bases). Trimming shortened V by 4 bases and J by 3 bases, and 11 bases separated the two germline ends. The germline V gene has CDR1 SGHDN and CDR2 FVKESK. This CDR3 is 14 amino acids long. The CDR3 loop is CASSPSISTDTQYF. The CDR3 DNA reads TGTGCCAGCAGCCCTAGCATTTCAACAGATACGCAGTATTTT.

J is TRBJ2-5 and V is TRBV19, with unresolved D. This CDR3 comprises 13 residues. Trimming took off 0 bases at V and 1 base at J, with 3 bases between the two ends. CDR1 is LNHDA, CDR2 SQIVND, per germline (reference sequence). CDR3 nucleotides: TGTGCCAGTAGTATAGACCTCCAAGAGACCCAGTACTTC. The encoded protein is CASSIDLQETQYF.